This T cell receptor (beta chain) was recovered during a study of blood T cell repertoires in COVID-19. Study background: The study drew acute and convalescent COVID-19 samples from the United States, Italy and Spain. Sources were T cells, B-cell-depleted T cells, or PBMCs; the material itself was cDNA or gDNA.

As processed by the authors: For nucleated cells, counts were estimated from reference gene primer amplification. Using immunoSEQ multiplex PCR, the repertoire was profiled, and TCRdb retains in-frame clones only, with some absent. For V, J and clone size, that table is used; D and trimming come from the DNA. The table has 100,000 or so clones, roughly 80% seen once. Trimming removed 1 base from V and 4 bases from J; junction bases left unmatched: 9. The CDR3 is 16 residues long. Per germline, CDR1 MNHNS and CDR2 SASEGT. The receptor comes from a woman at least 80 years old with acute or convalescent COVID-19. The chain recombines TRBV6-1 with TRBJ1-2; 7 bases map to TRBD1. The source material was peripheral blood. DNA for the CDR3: TGTGCCAGCAGTGAAGGAGTAGTCAGGGGGGTCTATGGCTACACCTTC. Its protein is CASSEGVVRGVYGYTF.